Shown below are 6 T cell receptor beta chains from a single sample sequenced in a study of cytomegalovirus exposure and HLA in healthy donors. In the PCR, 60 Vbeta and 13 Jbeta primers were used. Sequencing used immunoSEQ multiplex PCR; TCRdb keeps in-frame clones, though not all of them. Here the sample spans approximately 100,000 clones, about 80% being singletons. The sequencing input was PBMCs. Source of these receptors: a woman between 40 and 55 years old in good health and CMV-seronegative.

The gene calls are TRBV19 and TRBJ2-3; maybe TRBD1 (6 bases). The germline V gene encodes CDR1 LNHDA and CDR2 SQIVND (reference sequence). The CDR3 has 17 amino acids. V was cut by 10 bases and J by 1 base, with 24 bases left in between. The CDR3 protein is CATTHSEGVEGTDTQYF. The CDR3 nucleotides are TGTGCCACAACCCACTCCGAGGGGGTCGAGGGCACAGATACGCAGTATTTT.

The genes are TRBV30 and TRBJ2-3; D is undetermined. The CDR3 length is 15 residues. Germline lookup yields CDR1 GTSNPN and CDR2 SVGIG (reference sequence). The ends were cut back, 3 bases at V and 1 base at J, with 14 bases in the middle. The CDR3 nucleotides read TGTGCCTGGAGCTTTCTTGGCGGCGGCACAGATACGCAGTATTTT. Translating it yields CAWSFLGGGTDTQYF.

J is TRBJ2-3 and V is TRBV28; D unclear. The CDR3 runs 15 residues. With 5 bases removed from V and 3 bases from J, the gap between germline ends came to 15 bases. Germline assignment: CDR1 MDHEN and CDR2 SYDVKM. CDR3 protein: CASSPGGPVTDTQYF. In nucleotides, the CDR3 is TGTGCCAGCAGTCCCGGCGGTCCGGTAACAGATACGCAGTATTTT.

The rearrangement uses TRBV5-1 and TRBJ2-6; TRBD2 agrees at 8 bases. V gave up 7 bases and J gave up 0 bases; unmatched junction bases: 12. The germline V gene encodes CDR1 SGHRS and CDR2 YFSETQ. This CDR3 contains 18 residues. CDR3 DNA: TGCGCCAGCGGGCCTGCGGCGGGAGGCCACTCTGGGGCCAACGTCCTGACTTTC. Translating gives CASGPAAGGHSGANVLTF.

CDR3 in amino acids: CASSFTATNEKLFF. CDR3 DNA: TGTGCCAGCAGCTTCACTGCAACTAATGAAAAACTGTTTTTT. The J gene is TRBJ1-4, the V gene TRBV7-2, with no clear D. The CDR3 contains 14 residues. Between the trimmed V and J ends, which lost 3 bases and 0 bases, there was a span of 5 bases. Germline V lookup: CDR1 SGHTA, CDR2 FQGNSA.

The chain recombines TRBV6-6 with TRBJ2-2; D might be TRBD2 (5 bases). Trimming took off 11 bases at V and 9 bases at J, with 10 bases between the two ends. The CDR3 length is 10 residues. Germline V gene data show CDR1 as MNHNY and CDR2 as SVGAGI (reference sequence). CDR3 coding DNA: TGTGCCGGAGGAGAGCGGGAGCTGTTTTTT. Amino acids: CAGGERELFF.